The next 29 T cell receptor beta chains were all read from a single sample in a study of human T cells and chemical hapten exposure. TCRdb used MiXCR to reprocess the RACE reads, holding one entry per CDR3 protein. The sample records over 150,000 distinct CDR3 sequences, around a quarter being singletons. Time point defined: patch test 3, about 24 weeks after DPC sensitization. Treatment defined: therapeutic diphenylcyclopropenone sensitization with weekly scalp DPC. The sample consisted of whole blood, taken in connection with sensitization to the hapten diphenylcyclopropenone (DPC). All receptors derive from a woman under 30 with alopecia areata. Some clones in this sample may be carry-over from other donors' samples.

The chain uses TRBV7-9 and TRBJ2-7; the match to TRBD2 covers 7 bases. With 4 bases clipped from V and 0 bases from J, the junction kept 6 bases outside the gene matches. The germline V gene has CDR1 SEHNR and CDR2 FQNEAQ (reference sequence). The CDR3 runs 15 residues. The CDR3 spells CASSSQRDFSYEQYF. CDR3 coding DNA: TGTGCCAGCAGCTCCCAGCGGGACTTCTCCTACGAGCAGTACTTC.

The V and J genes are TRBV11-2 and TRBJ2-7; 11 bases match TRBD2. Germline CDR1 is SGHAT and CDR2 is FQNNGV. The CDR3 length is 18 residues. V gave up 0 bases and J gave up 1 base; unmatched junction bases: 8. The CDR3 loop is CASSLDRTSGSASYEQYF. CDR3 DNA: TGTGCCAGCAGCTTAGATCGTACTAGCGGGAGCGCGTCCTACGAGCAGTACTTC.

This chain links TRBV28 with TRBJ2-4; 10 bases align to TRBD1. Germline V gene data show CDR1 as MDHEN and CDR2 as SYDVKM. V lost 4 bases, J lost 6 bases, and 3 bases stayed unmatched. The CDR3 runs 14 residues. The CDR3 loop is CASSSRQGANIQYF. The DNA for the CDR3 is TGTGCCAGCAGTTCCCGACAGGGGGCAAACATTCAGTACTTC.

This clonotype was seen a single time. The CDR3: CSARGQRRGEQYF. DNA for the CDR3: TGCAGTGCTAGAGGTCAGCGCAGGGGAGAGCAGTACTTC. The V gene is TRBV20-1, the J gene TRBJ2-7; a weak D match, TRBD1 (6 bases). The length of the CDR3 is 13 residues. In germline, CDR1 is DFQATT, CDR2 SNEGSKA (reference sequence). V lost 1 base and J 7 bases, leaving 14 bases between the germline ends.

The chain joins TRBV27 to TRBJ2-6, with TRBD2 as a possible D gene (6 bases). The V end lost 3 bases, the J end lost 1 base, and 13 bases lay between the germline ends. The CDR3 contains 17 residues. Germline CDR1 MNHEY, CDR2 SMNVEV (reference sequence). This CDR3 is CASSFVSAGSGANVLTF. Written as DNA, the CDR3 is TGTGCCAGCAGTTTCGTCAGTGCGGGGTCTGGGGCCAACGTCCTGACTTTC.

The chain has TRBV7-9 and TRBJ2-3; possibly TRBD2 for D (5 bases). The CDR3 consists of 15 residues. The ends were cut back, 1 base at V and 4 bases at J, with 12 bases in the middle. Germline loops: CDR1 SEHNR, CDR2 FQNEAQ (reference sequence). In DNA form, the CDR3 reads TGTGCCAGCAGCTTAGTCACCGGGGTTTCAGATACGCAGTATTTT. Translated, it gives CASSLVTGVSDTQYF.

Points on this clonotype: No conserved phenylalanine or tryptophan is present at the end of the CDR3, so a read error is the likely explanation. The chain couples TRBV29-1 to TRBJ2-7; TRBD2 matches 7 bases. V shed 3 bases and J 0 bases; nucleotides not matched to a gene: 5. Germline-derived CDR1 and CDR2 are SQVTM and ANQGSEA. The CDR3 is made up of 14 amino acids. CDR3 DNA sequence: TGCAGCGTTGAGTTGCGCGGGAGCTCCTACGAGCAGTACCTC. It translates to CSVELRGSSYEQYL.

The chain has TRBV13 and TRBJ2-4; D tentatively fits TRBD1 or TRBD2 (5 bases each). The CDR3 runs to 16 residues. Trimming shortened V by 3 bases and J by 0 bases, and 12 bases separated the two germline ends. Germline-derived CDR1 and CDR2 are PRHDT and FYEKMQ (reference sequence). The CDR3 loop is CASSFFRDLAKNIQYF. The DNA for the CDR3 is TGTGCCAGCAGCTTTTTCCGGGACCTAGCCAAAAACATTCAGTACTTC.

This clonotype was seen only a few times. Because it lacks the conserved phenylalanine or tryptophan at the end, this CDR3 is likely a read error. J is TRBJ2-3 and V is TRBV7-3, with D perhaps matching TRBD2 (6 bases). Trimming removed 1 base from V and 2 bases from J, with 10 bases in between. CDR3 length: 15 amino acids. The germline V gene encodes CDR1 SGHTA and CDR2 FQGTGA. As DNA, the CDR3 is TGTGCCAGCAGCTTAAGCGGGGTGCTCACAGATACGCAGTATTCT. This translates into CASSLSGVLTDTQYS.

The chain carries TRBV24-1 and TRBJ2-1, with 8 bases that match TRBD2. CDR1 and CDR2 from the germline V gene are KGHDR and SFDVKD. V was pared by 6 bases and J by 6 bases, with 6 bases of the junction left unmatched. The CDR3 length is 14 residues. As DNA, the CDR3 is TGTGCCACCAGTACCGGGACTAGACCCAATGAGCAGTTCTTC. It translates to CATSTGTRPNEQFF.

The chain couples TRBV7-9 to TRBJ1-2; TRBD1 matches at 10 bases. Germline CDR1 is SEHNR and CDR2 is FQNEAQ (reference sequence). The CDR3 is made up of 16 amino acids. The J segment lost 4 bases and the V segment lost 5 bases, leaving 10 bases of the junction unmatched. The CDR3 loop is CASSVRQGALGYGYTF. CDR3 bases: TGTGCCAGCAGCGTAAGACAGGGGGCCCTTGGCTATGGCTACACCTTC.

The CDR3 reads CASSQAILREYF. As DNA, the CDR3 is TGTGCCAGCAGCCAAGCGATCTTGCGGGAGTACTTC. The chain joins TRBV4-2 to TRBJ2-7, with D perhaps TRBD2 (5 bases). The CDR3 is made up of 12 amino acids. Germline V CDR1 and CDR2: LGHNA, YNFKEQ. V lost 1 base and J 11 bases, leaving 12 bases between the germline ends.

The chain links TRBV11-2 to TRBJ1-1; no reliable D call. Germline V lookup: CDR1 SGHAT, CDR2 FQNNGV. Trimming removed 0 bases at V and 3 bases at J, with 14 bases between. There are 16 residues in the CDR3. CDR3 amino acids: CASSLDVWIVDTEAFF. The CDR3 DNA sequence: TGTGCCAGCAGCTTAGATGTATGGATAGTCGACACTGAAGCTTTCTTT.

This clonotype was observed a handful of times. The chain recombines TRBV30 with TRBJ2-4; the match to TRBD2 covers 7 bases. CDR1 is GTSNPN and CDR2 is SVGIG in the germline V gene (reference sequence). This CDR3 has 16 amino acids. Unmatched junction bases numbered 7, after V lost 0 bases and J lost 2 bases. The CDR3 loop reads CAWSVLGGTTKNIQYF. The CDR3 bases are TGTGCCTGGAGTGTACTCGGGGGGACGACCAAAAACATTCAGTACTTC.

CDR3 in DNA: TGCGCCAGCAGAGCCGGGACAGCAAATAATTCACCCCTCCACTTT. Its translation: CASRAGTANNSPLHF. The chain joins TRBV5-1 to TRBJ1-6; 7 bases are a match to TRBD1. CDR3 length equals 15 residues. Germline loops: CDR1 SGHRS, CDR2 YFSETQ. Trimming cost V 5 bases and J 5 bases; bases outside gene matches: 7. The full variable domain, rest sourced from reference TRBV5-1 and TRBJ1-6, is KAGVTQTPRYLIKTRGQQVTLSCSPISGHRSVSWYQQTPGQGLQFLFEYFSETQRNKGNFPGRFSGRQFSNSRSEMNVSTLELGDSALYLCASRAGTANNSPLHFGNGTRLTVT.

This chain links TRBV27 with TRBJ1-1, with no clear D. Per the germline V gene, CDR1 is MNHEY and CDR2 is SMNVEV (reference sequence). The V and J ends lost 5 bases and 5 bases respectively, with 12 bases between them. The CDR3 is 13 residues long. The CDR3 DNA reads as TGTGCCAGCAGTCTGGGGATAAGGACTGAAGCTTTCTTT. This gives the protein CASSLGIRTEAFF.

V is TRBV4-3 and J is TRBJ2-5, with a tentative D call TRBD1 (6 bases). The CDR3 consists of 17 residues. V was pared by 2 bases and J by 0 bases, with 16 bases between. CDR1 and CDR2 from the germline V gene are LGHNA and YSLEER. The CDR3 DNA follows: TGCGCCAGCAGCCAAAGGACAGTGGAGGCGTACCAAGAGACCCAGTACTTC. Residues: CASSQRTVEAYQETQYF.

The chain recombines TRBV15 with TRBJ2-7; D unclear. Germline V gene sequence: CDR1 LNHNV, CDR2 YYDKDF (reference sequence). Trimming removed 0 bases at V and 1 base at J, with 10 bases between. This CDR3 is 15 amino acids long. CDR3 residues: CATSRDRALSYEQYF. For the CDR3, the DNA is TGTGCCACCAGCAGAGATCGCGCGCTGTCCTACGAGCAGTACTTC. The full variable domain, rest sourced from reference TRBV15 and TRBJ2-7, is DAMVIQNPRYQVTQFGKPVTLSCSQTLNHNVMYWYQQKSSQAPKLLFHYYDKDFNNEADTPDNFQSRRPNTSFCFLDIRSPGLGDTAMYLCATSRDRALSYEQYFGPGTRLTVT.

This clonotype was found a few times. The V gene is TRBV7-8, the J gene TRBJ2-3, with unresolved D. V lost 4 bases to trimming and J lost 5 bases, with 13 bases between them. CDR1 SGHVS and CDR2 FQNEAQ come from the germline V gene. The CDR3 is made up of 14 amino acids. The CDR3 region is CASSSAYPGDTQYF. CDR3 DNA: TGTGCCAGCAGCTCCGCCTACCCGGGAGATACGCAGTATTTT.

The chain uses TRBV7-9 and TRBJ1-1; 7 bases agree with TRBD1. Germline CDR1 reads SEHNR; CDR2 reads FQNEAQ (reference sequence). This CDR3 region has 13 residues. V trimming: 0 bases; J trimming: 12 bases; junction bases outside the gene matches: 7. The CDR3: CASSLAHDRVTFF. The CDR3 region has the DNA TGTGCCAGCAGCTTAGCGCATGACAGGGTTACTTTCTTT.

This clonotype occurred many times. This rearrangement joins TRBV28 to TRBJ2-7; 11 bases are a match to TRBD2. The V gene end was trimmed by 6 bases and the J gene end by 0 bases; junction bases not matched to a gene: 13. CDR1 MDHEN and CDR2 SYDVKM come from the germline V gene. The length of the CDR3 is 18 residues. The CDR3 reads CASSLNLGLAGSSYEQYF. CDR3 nucleotides: TGTGCCAGCAGCCTAAACCTAGGACTAGCGGGCAGCTCCTACGAGCAGTACTTC.

The gene calls are TRBV25-1 and TRBJ2-5; D is undetermined. The CDR3 consists of 12 residues. Trimming removed 3 bases at V and 1 base at J, with 3 bases between. CDR1 is MGHDK and CDR2 is SYGVNS in the germline V gene. The DNA for the CDR3 is TGTGCCAGCAGTGAGCCCCAAGAGACCCAGTACTTC. Its translation: CASSEPQETQYF.

The chain links TRBV2 to TRBJ2-7; D remains unclear. V lost 9 bases to trimming and J lost 0 bases, with 12 bases between them. From germline, CDR1 is SNHLY and CDR2 FYNNEI. The CDR3 runs to 13 residues. The CDR3 sequence is CARQNRASYEQYF. In DNA form, the CDR3 reads TGTGCCAGACAGAACCGCGCCTCCTACGAGCAGTACTTC.

This clonotype was seen at least ten times. The chain combines TRBV20-1 with TRBJ2-7, with D perhaps assigned TRBD1 or TRBD2 (5 bases each). Germline V lookup: CDR1 DFQATT, CDR2 SNEGSKA (reference sequence). The V gene lost 3 bases and the J gene lost 3 bases, with 15 bases spanning the gap. The CDR3 has 14 residues. CDR3 bases: TGCAGTGCTAGGACAGTTCAAGGAGGCTACGAGCAGTACTTC. Translating gives CSARTVQGGYEQYF.

The chain is built from TRBV6-1 and TRBJ2-7; 8 nucleotides line up with TRBD1. Germline lookup yields CDR1 MNHNS and CDR2 SASEGT. The J segment lost 4 bases and the V segment lost 6 bases, leaving 11 bases of the junction unmatched. The CDR3 is 15 amino acids. Here the CDR3 reads CASSHGTGFSYEQYF. In DNA form, the CDR3 reads TGTGCCAGCAGCCACGGGACAGGCTTTTCGTACGAGCAGTACTTC.

The chain employs TRBV6-2 or TRBV6-3 and TRBJ1-6; TRBD1 aligns across 7 bases. The CDR3 totals 14 residues. The germline V gene encodes CDR1 MNHEY and CDR2 SVGEGT. V trimming: 6 bases; J trimming: 7 bases; junction bases outside the gene matches: 6. The CDR3 here is CASSPTGENSPLHF. The CDR3 DNA sequence: TGTGCCAGCAGCCCCACAGGGGAGAATTCACCCCTCCACTTT.

This CDR3 is CSARDRDYNEQFF. The DNA for the CDR3 is TGCAGCGCCCGGGACAGGGACTACAATGAGCAGTTCTTC. The V and J genes are TRBV29-1 and TRBJ2-1, with TRBD1 matching over 9 bases. The CDR3 consists of 13 residues. Germline CDR1 and CDR2: SQVTM and ANQGSEA. J was trimmed by 3 bases and V by 7 bases; bases with no gene match: 4.

The chain employs TRBV19 and TRBJ2-7, with 11 bases aligning to TRBD1. The J segment lost 8 bases and the V segment lost 3 bases, leaving 6 bases of the junction unmatched. Germline V gene data show CDR1 as LNHDA and CDR2 as SQIVND (reference sequence). The CDR3 loop spans 14 amino acids. The CDR3 is CASSITGTGGQQYF. DNA of the CDR3: TGTGCCAGTAGTATCACCGGGACAGGGGGACAGCAGTACTTC.

The V and J genes are TRBV10-2 and TRBJ2-5; TRBD2 matches at 14 bases. V was pared by 5 bases and J by 2 bases, with 7 bases of the junction left unmatched. The CDR3 totals 17 residues. Germline lookup yields CDR1 WSHSY and CDR2 SAAADI. The CDR3 bases are TGCGCCAGCAGTAAGGGGACTAGCGGGGGTTCGCAAGAGACCCAGTACTTC. Its translation: CASSKGTSGGSQETQYF.